This T cell receptor (beta chain) was retrieved from a study of patients and donors after allogeneic stem cell transplantation. Trimming removed 3 bases from V and 1 base from J, with 6 bases in between. This CDR3 is built from 13 residues. This clonotype was seen many times. TCRdb passed the RT-PCR reads through MiXCR, listing each CDR3 protein once. Of over 400,000 distinct CDR3 sequences listed, 15% to 20% are singletons. The TCR was taken from a human donor who was either an allogeneic HSCT recipient or a stem cell or donor lymphocyte infusion donor (not recorded which). It is not recorded whose cells these are; they may come from a transplant donor. The sample consisted of blood, either unsorted or a sorted T cell fraction (not recorded which). The chain combines TRBV12-3 or TRBV12-4 with TRBJ1-1, with a weak D call TRBD1 (5 bases). CDR3 sequence: CASSFGGNTEAFF. The CDR3 bases are TGTGCCAGCAGTTTCGGGGGGAACACTGAAGCTTTCTTT.